Sequencing of this T cell receptor (beta chain) was carried out in a study of tumour-infiltrating T cells in Burkitt lymphoma. The wider study: Survival, overall and progression-free, tracked with productive clonality.

The CDR3 is made up of 14 amino acids. Trimming stripped 0 bases from V and 7 bases from J, with 10 bases between. CDR1 is LNHNV, CDR2 YYDKDF, per germline (reference sequence). Assay used: immunoSEQ multiplex PCR; TCRdb lists only in-frame clones, some missing. The sample records 11,000 to 15,000 clones, 65% to 90% being singletons. The TCR was taken from a human donor with diffuse large B-cell lymphoma. Sequenced: tumor tissue. The chain recombines TRBV15 with TRBJ1-5; D remains ambiguous. CDR3: CATSRDLQKQPQHF. The CDR3 nucleotides read TGTGCCACCAGCAGAGATCTACAAAAGCAGCCCCAGCATTTT.